A single sample is the source of the 24 T cell receptor beta chains below, sequenced in a study of blood T cell repertoires in COVID-19. Profiled with immunoSEQ multiplex PCR; TCRdb holds only in-frame clones, not every one. The data contain roughly 75,000 clones, around nine tenths of them seen just once; the ten biggest clones take up 6.3%. Sequenced sample: peripheral blood. The receptors stem from a man of 80 years or more with COVID-19, enrolled during active disease.

To note about this clone: Other nucleotide sequences from this sample produce the same CDR3. V and J are TRBV7-2 and TRBJ1-1, with D possibly matching TRBD1 (6 bases). The CDR3 spans 14 residues. V dropped 3 bases and J dropped 1 base, with 9 bases sitting between them. Germline V CDR1 and CDR2: SGHTA, FQGNSA. CDR3 residues: CASSFRGGNTEAFF. Written as DNA, the CDR3 is TGTGCCAGCAGCTTTAGGGGGGGGAACACTGAAGCTTTCTTT. The whole variable domain, remainder taken from reference TRBV7-2 and TRBJ1-1, is GAGVSQSPSNKVTEKGKDVELRCDPISGHTALYWYRQSLGQGLEFLIYFQGNSAPDKSGLPSDRFSAERTGGSVSTLTIQRTQQEDSAVYLCASSFRGGNTEAFFGQGTRLTVV.

The V and J genes are TRBV5-1 and TRBJ1-4, with 8 bases identical to TRBD1. J lost 2 bases, V lost 0 bases, and 3 bases had no gene match. The CDR3 extends over 16 amino acids. CDR1 SGHRS and CDR2 YFSETQ come from the germline V gene. CDR3 region: CASSLGQGATNEKLFF. CDR3 nucleotides: TGCGCCAGCAGCTTGGGGCAGGGGGCCACTAATGAAAAACTGTTTTTT.

The chain uses TRBV3-1 (or the pseudogene TRBV3-2) and TRBJ1-2, with TRBD1 as a possible D gene (6 bases). Trimming took 4 bases from V and 7 from J, leaving 13 bases between them. The CDR3 totals 13 residues. Germline V gives CDR1 LGHDT, CDR2 YNNKEL (reference sequence). The CDR3: CASSRQVTSGYTF. The CDR3 nucleotides read TGTGCCAGCAGCCGACAGGTAACGAGTGGCTACACCTTC.

The J gene is TRBJ2-7, the V gene TRBV7-8; D might be TRBD2 (5 bases). Deletions cut 4 bases from V and 2 bases from J, with 15 bases between. The CDR3 is 15 amino acids. Germline CDR1 is SGHVS and CDR2 is FQNEAQ. The CDR3 DNA reads TGTGCCAGCAGCTCCTCCATCGGGGTTCCCTACGAGCAGTACTTC. Translated: CASSSSIGVPYEQYF.

This chain joins TRBV19 and TRBJ1-5; a possible D gene is TRBD1 (6 bases). The CDR3 consists of 15 residues. Trimming stripped 4 bases from V and 5 bases from J, with 15 bases between. Per germline, CDR1 LNHDA and CDR2 SQIVND (reference sequence). CDR3 region: CASSTGGIYYQPQHF. Here the CDR3 DNA reads TGTGCCAGTAGTACGGGGGGCATTTACTATCAGCCCCAGCATTTT.

The chain recombines TRBV5-4 with TRBJ2-5; tentative D call: TRBD1 (5 bases). From germline, CDR1 is SGHNT and CDR2 YYREEE (reference sequence). The CDR3 is 15 amino acids. V gave up 2 bases and J gave up 4 bases, with 15 bases separating them. CDR3 sequence (DNA): TGTGCCAGCAGCTTACCCCAGGGTGACAGAGAGACCCAGTACTTC. It specifies CASSLPQGDRETQYF.

In regard to this clone: This same CDR3 is encoded by further DNA sequences in the sample. The rearrangement links TRBV7-2 to TRBJ2-7; TRBD1 matches 7 bases. The CDR3 consists of 14 residues. The V and J ends lost 3 bases and 3 bases, in that order; junction bases with no gene match: 5. Germline V gene sequence: CDR1 SGHTA, CDR2 FQGNSA. CDR3 sequence reads: CASSFRQGSYEQYF. The CDR3 DNA sequence: TGTGCCAGCAGCTTCCGACAGGGTAGCTACGAGCAGTACTTC.

To note about this clone: Different DNA sequences within this sample yield the same CDR3. The chain recombines TRBV12-3 or TRBV12-4 with TRBJ1-1; D may be TRBD1 (6 bases). This CDR3 spans 13 amino acids. Trimming took 6 bases from V and 5 from J, leaving 13 bases between them. This chain's CDR3 is CASSLGGPTEAFF. The DNA for the CDR3 is TGTGCCAGCAGCCTAGGGGGTCCAACTGAAGCTTTCTTT.

J is TRBJ2-3 and V is TRBV9; D is unclear. Germline V gives CDR1 SGDLS, CDR2 YYNGEE. Trimming shortened V by 3 bases and J by 5 bases, and 7 bases separated the two germline ends. This CDR3 spans 12 amino acids. This CDR3 is CASSGPGDTQYF. The CDR3 DNA reads as TGTGCCAGCAGCGGACCGGGAGATACGCAGTATTTT.

The chain links TRBV24-1 to TRBJ1-2, with D unresolved. Germline-derived CDR1 and CDR2 are KGHDR and SFDVKD. The CDR3 consists of 12 residues. The V end lost 3 bases, the J end lost 7 bases, and 8 bases lay between the germline ends. CDR3 in DNA: TGTGCCACCAGTGATGAGACTGGTGGCTACACCTTC. The encoded protein is CATSDETGGYTF.

The chain links TRBV6-2 or TRBV6-3 to TRBJ1-6; TRBD1 aligns across 7 bases. The V gene end was trimmed by 2 bases and the J gene end by 7 bases; junction bases not matched to a gene: 8. Germline CDR1 and CDR2: MNHEY and SVGEGT. This CDR3 has 16 residues. CDR3 amino acids: CASSYIPGQLNSPLHF. The CDR3 bases are TGTGCCAGCAGTTACATACCGGGACAGCTAAATTCACCCCTCCACTTT.

This chain links TRBV6-2 or TRBV6-3 with TRBJ1-5; no reliable D call. The CDR3 totals 13 residues. V gave up 3 bases and J gave up 5 bases, with 8 bases separating them. Germline-derived CDR1 and CDR2 are MNHEY and SVGEGT. This CDR3 is CASSYERDQPQHF. In DNA, the CDR3 is TGTGCCAGCAGTTATGAGAGGGATCAGCCCCAGCATTTT.

The rearrangement joins TRBV28 to TRBJ1-5, with D tentatively TRBD1 (5 bases). The CDR3 is made up of 14 amino acids. CDR1 is MDHEN and CDR2 is SYDVKM in the germline V gene. V shed 2 bases and J shed 4 bases, with 9 bases lying between them. CDR3 residues: CASSLAQVNQPQHF. CDR3 nucleotide sequence: TGTGCCAGCAGTTTAGCACAGGTAAATCAGCCCCAGCATTTT. The variable domain in full, with the rest retrieved from reference TRBV28 and TRBJ1-5, is DVKVTQSSRYLVKRTGEKVFLECVQDMDHENMFWYRQDPGLGLRLIYFSYDVKMKEKGDIPEGYSVSREKKERFSLILESASTNQTSMYLCASSLAQVNQPQHFGDGTRLSIL.

The chain recombines TRBV9 with TRBJ2-2; 12 bases line up with TRBD2. The CDR3 has 16 amino acids. Per the germline V gene, CDR1 is SGDLS and CDR2 is YYNGEE. With V trimmed by 0 bases and J by 5 bases, 2 bases remained unmatched. The CDR3 is CASSVDLAGGTGELFF. The CDR3 nucleotides are TGTGCCAGCAGCGTAGATCTAGCGGGAGGGACCGGGGAGCTGTTTTTT.

The genes are TRBV5-8 and TRBJ1-6, with TRBD1 identical over 8 bases. Trimming removed 4 bases from V and 10 bases from J; junction bases left unmatched: 4. Per the germline V gene, CDR1 is SGHTS and CDR2 is YDEGEE. CDR3 length equals 13 residues. CDR3 protein: CASSQDRDSPLHF. The CDR3, as DNA: TGTGCCAGCAGCCAGGACAGGGACTCACCCCTCCACTTT.

This clone has only one observation. V is TRBV7-9 and J is TRBJ1-6; D possibly corresponds to TRBD1 (5 bases). V was cut by 3 bases and J by 9 bases, with 9 bases left in between. The CDR3 spans 13 residues. Germline values: CDR1 SEHNR, CDR2 FQNEAQ (reference sequence). The CDR3 sequence is CASSFTQASPLHF. CDR3 DNA: TGTGCCAGCAGCTTCACACAGGCTTCACCCCTCCACTTT.

V is TRBV5-1 and J is TRBJ2-3; 7 bases match TRBD1. Germline values: CDR1 SGHRS, CDR2 YFSETQ. The V segment lost 4 bases and the J segment 0 bases; nucleotides outside the gene matches: 5. The length of the CDR3 is 15 residues. The CDR3 spells CASSPDRASTDTQYF. CDR3 coding DNA: TGCGCCAGCAGCCCCGACAGGGCTAGCACAGATACGCAGTATTTT.

CDR3 sequence: CASSLNSGQPYEQYF. CDR3 DNA: TGTGCCAGCAGCTTAAATTCGGGACAGCCCTACGAGCAGTACTTC. This rearrangement joins TRBV13 to TRBJ2-7, with 7 bases lining up with TRBD1. Germline CDR1 reads PRHDT; CDR2 reads FYEKMQ (reference sequence). Trimming cost V 2 bases and J 2 bases; bases outside gene matches: 6. The CDR3 extends over 15 amino acids.

This clone was counted a single time. The chain couples TRBV19 to TRBJ1-2, with 7 bases aligning to TRBD1. This CDR3 spans 13 amino acids. Trimming removed 7 bases from V and 5 bases from J; junction bases left unmatched: 7. Germline V gene sequence: CDR1 LNHDA, CDR2 SQIVND (reference sequence). This chain's CDR3 is CASTRDSLYGYTF. The CDR3 nucleotides are TGTGCCAGTACCCGGGACAGTCTTTATGGCTACACCTTC.

This sequence joins TRBV15 and TRBJ1-1; D is unclear. Deletions cut 3 bases from V and 11 bases from J, with 19 bases between. CDR3 length: 14 residues. Germline CDR1 reads LNHNV; CDR2 reads YYDKDF (reference sequence). CDR3 in amino acids: CATSSEGVPERAFF. The DNA for the CDR3 is TGTGCCACCAGCAGCGAGGGAGTTCCCGAGAGGGCTTTCTTT.

V usage is TRBV6-5 and J usage is TRBJ2-5; D possibly corresponds to TRBD1 (5 bases). The V gene lost 8 bases and the J gene lost 5 bases, with 21 bases spanning the gap. The CDR3 sequence is 15 residues long. Looked up from germline, CDR1 is MNHEY and CDR2 is SVGAGI. DNA of the CDR3: TGTGCCAGCCCACGGTCGAGGCAGGGTGACGAGACCCAGTACTTC. It codes for CASPRSRQGDETQYF.

This chain uses TRBV5-1 with TRBJ1-3; 7 bases fit TRBD1. J gave up 2 bases and V 6 bases, and 5 bases lay outside the gene matches. Germline values: CDR1 SGHRS, CDR2 YFSETQ. This CDR3 is 14 amino acids long. CDR3 nucleotides: TGCGCCAGCACCCTGACAGGGACTGGAAACACCATATATTTT. Encoded protein: CASTLTGTGNTIYF.

The rearrangement links TRBV2 to TRBJ2-3, with 9 bases matching TRBD1. The CDR3 is 15 residues long. V dropped 6 bases and J dropped 0; count of bases not matched to a gene: 4. Germline V lookup: CDR1 SNHLY, CDR2 FYNNEI. CDR3 DNA sequence: TGTGCCAGCAGACTACAGGGGGCGAGCACAGATACGCAGTATTTT. Protein sequence: CASRLQGASTDTQYF.

The genes are TRBV28 and TRBJ1-5, with TRBD1 matching over 12 bases. The CDR3 is 18 amino acids. Germline V gene lookup returns CDR1 MDHEN and CDR2 SYDVKM. V gave up 3 bases and J gave up 4 bases; unmatched junction bases: 10. The CDR3 DNA reads as TGTGCCAGCAGTTTCCCCGGGACAGGGGGCTTAGGAAATCAGCCCCAGCATTTT. Residues: CASSFPGTGGLGNQPQHF.